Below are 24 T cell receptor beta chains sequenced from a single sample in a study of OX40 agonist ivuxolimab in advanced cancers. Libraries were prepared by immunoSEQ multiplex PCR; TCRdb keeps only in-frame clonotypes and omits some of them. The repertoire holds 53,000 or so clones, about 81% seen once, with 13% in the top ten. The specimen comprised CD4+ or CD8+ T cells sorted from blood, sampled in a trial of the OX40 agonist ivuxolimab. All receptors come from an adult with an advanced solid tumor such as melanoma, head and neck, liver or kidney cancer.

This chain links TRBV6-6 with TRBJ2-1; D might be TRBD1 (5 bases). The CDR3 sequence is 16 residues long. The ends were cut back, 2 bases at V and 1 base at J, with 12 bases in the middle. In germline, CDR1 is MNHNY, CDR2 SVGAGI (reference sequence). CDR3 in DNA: TGTGCCAGCAGTTACGTGGGGCTCGGATCCTACAATGAGCAGTTCTTC. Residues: CASSYVGLGSYNEQFF.

The CDR3 nucleotides read TGTGCCAGCTCACAAAGACAGACAGGGTCGGGAAACACCATATATTTT. This gives the protein CASSQRQTGSGNTIYF. The chain carries TRBV18 and TRBJ1-3; 7 bases line up with TRBD1. This CDR3 spans 16 amino acids. Germline CDR1 reads KGHSH; CDR2 reads LQKENI. V shed 4 bases and J 4 bases; nucleotides not matched to a gene: 10.

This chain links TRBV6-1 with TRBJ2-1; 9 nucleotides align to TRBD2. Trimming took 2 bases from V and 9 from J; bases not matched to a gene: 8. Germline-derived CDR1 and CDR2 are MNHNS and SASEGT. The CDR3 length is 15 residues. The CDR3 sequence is CASSERAGGPSEQFF. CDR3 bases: TGTGCCAGCAGTGAAAGGGCGGGAGGGCCCAGTGAGCAGTTCTTC.

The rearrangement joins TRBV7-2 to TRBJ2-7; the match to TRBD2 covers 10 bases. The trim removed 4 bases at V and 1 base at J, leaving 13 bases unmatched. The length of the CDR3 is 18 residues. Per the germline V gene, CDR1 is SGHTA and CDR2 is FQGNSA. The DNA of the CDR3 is TGTGCCAGCAGCTCAAACCGGGCTAGCGGGAGTAAGTCCTACGAGCAGTACTTC. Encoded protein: CASSSNRASGSKSYEQYF.

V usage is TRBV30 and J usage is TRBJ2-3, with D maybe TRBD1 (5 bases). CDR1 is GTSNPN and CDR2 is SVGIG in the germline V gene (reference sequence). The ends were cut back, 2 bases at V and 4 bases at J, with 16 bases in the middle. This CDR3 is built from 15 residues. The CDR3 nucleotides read TGTGCCTGGAGTCGGATAGGGTTCAGGGCAGATACGCAGTATTTT. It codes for CAWSRIGFRADTQYF.

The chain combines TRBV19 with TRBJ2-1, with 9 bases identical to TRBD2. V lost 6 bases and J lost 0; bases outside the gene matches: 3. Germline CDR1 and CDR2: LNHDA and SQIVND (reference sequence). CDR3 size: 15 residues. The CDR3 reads CASSKLAGSYNEQFF. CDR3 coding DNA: TGTGCCAGTAGCAAACTAGCGGGCTCCTACAATGAGCAGTTCTTC.

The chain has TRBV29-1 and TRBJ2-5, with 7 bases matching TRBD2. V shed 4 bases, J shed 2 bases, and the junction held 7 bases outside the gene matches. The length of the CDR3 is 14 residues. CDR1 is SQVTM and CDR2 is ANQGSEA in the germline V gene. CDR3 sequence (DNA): TGCAGCGTTGTTAGGGGAGGGAATCAAGAGACCCAGTACTTC. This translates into CSVVRGGNQETQYF.

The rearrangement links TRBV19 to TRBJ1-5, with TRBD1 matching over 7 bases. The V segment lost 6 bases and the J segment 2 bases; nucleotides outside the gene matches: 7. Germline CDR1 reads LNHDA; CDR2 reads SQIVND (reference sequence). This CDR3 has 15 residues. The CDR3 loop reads CASSSPTGGNQPQHF. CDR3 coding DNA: TGTGCCAGTAGCAGCCCTACAGGGGGCAATCAGCCCCAGCATTTT.

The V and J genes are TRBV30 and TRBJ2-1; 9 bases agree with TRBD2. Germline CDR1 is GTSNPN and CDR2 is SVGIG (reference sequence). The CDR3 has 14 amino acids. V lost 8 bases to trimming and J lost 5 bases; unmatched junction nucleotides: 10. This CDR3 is CAGSSSGRNNEQFF. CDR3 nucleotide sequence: TGTGCCGGCTCGAGTAGCGGGAGAAACAATGAGCAGTTCTTC.

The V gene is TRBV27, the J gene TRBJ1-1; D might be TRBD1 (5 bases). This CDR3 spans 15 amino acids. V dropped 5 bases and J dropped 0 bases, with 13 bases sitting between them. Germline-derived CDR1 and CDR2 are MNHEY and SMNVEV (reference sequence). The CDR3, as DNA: TGTGCCAGCAGTCCCCCCGACAGCCTGAACACTGAAGCTTTCTTT. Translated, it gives CASSPPDSLNTEAFF.

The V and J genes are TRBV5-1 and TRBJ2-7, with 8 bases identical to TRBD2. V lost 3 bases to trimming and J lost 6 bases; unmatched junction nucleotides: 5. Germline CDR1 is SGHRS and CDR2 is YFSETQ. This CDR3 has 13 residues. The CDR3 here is CASSSLGGGEQYF. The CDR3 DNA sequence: TGCGCCAGCAGCTCCCTCGGGGGGGGCGAGCAGTACTTC.

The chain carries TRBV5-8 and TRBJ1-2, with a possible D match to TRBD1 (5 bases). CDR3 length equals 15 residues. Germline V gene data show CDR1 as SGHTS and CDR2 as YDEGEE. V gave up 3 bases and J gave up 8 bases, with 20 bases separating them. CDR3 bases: TGTGCCAGCAGCTCCTCCCCAGGGAGATTTGGGGGCTACACCTTC. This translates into CASSSSPGRFGGYTF.

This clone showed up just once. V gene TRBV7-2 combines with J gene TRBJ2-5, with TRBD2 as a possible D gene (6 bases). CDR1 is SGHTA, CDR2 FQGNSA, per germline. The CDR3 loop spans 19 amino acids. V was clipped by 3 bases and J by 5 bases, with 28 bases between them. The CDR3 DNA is TGTGCCAGCAGCTTTCGGGCGCGGGGCCCACGGGGGTTATTGGAGACCCAGTACTTC. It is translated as CASSFRARGPRGLLETQYF.

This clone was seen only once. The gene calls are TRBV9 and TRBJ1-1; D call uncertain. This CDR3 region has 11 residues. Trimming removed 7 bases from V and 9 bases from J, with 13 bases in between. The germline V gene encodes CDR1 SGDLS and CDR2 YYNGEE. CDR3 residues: CASSSTGKAFF. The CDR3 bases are TGTGCCAGCTCGTCGACGGGGAAAGCTTTCTTT.

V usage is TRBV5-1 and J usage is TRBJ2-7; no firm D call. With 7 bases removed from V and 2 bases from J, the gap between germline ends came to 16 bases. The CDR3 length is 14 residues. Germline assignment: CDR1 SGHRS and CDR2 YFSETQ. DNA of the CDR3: TGCGCCAGCGGCCCGAAAGGTCTGACCTACGAGCAGTACTTC. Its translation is CASGPKGLTYEQYF.

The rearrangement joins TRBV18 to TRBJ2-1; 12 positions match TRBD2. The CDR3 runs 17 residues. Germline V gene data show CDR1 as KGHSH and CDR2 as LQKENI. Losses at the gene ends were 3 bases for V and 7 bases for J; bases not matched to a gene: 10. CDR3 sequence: CASSPDSGGLAGNEQFF. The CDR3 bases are TGTGCCAGCTCACCCGACTCAGGGGGACTAGCGGGTAATGAGCAGTTCTTC.

CDR3 nucleotide sequence: TGTGCCAGCAGCTTACTAGCGGGCACAGATACGCAGTATTTT. It encodes CASSLLAGTDTQYF. The chain recombines TRBV7-6 with TRBJ2-3, with TRBD2 matching 7 bases. Per the germline V gene, CDR1 is SGHVS and CDR2 is FNYEAQ. The CDR3 length is 14 residues. The ends lost 2 bases at V and 1 base at J; junction bases unmatched: 0.

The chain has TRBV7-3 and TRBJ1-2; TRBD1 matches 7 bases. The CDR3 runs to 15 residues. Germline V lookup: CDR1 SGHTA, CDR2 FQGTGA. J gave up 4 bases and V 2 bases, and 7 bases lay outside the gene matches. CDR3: CASSLFPGGVYGYTF. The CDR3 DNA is TGTGCCAGCAGCTTATTCCCAGGGGGAGTCTATGGCTACACCTTC.

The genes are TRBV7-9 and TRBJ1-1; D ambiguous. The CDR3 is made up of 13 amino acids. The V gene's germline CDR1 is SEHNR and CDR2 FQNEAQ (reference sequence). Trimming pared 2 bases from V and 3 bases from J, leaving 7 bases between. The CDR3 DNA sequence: TGTGCCAGCAGCTTACCATGGGACACTGAAGCTTTCTTT. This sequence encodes CASSLPWDTEAFF.

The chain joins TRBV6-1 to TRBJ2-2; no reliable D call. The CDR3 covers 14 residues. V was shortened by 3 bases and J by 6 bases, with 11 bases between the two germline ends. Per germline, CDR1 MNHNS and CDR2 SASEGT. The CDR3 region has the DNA TGTGCCAGCAGTGAGGTTGGAGACGCCGGGGAGCTGTTTTTT. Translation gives CASSEVGDAGELFF.

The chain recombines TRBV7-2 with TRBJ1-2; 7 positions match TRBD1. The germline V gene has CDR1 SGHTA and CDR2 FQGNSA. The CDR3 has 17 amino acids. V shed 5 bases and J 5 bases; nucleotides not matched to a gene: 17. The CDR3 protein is CASSTRAPGQRLYGYTF. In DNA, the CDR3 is TGTGCCAGCAGCACGCGGGCCCCGGGACAGCGACTTTATGGCTACACCTTC.

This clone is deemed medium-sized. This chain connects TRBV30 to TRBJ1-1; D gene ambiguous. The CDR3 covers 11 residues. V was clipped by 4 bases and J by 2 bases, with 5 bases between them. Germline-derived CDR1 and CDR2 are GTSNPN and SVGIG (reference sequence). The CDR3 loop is CAWKSNTEAFF. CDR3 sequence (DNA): TGTGCCTGGAAAAGTAACACTGAAGCTTTCTTT.

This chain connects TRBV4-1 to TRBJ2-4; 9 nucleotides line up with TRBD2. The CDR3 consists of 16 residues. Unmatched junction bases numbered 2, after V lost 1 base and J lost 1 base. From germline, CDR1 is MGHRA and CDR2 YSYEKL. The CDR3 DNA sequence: TGCGCCAGCAGCCAAGTAGCGGGAGTCGCCAAAAACATTCAGTACTTC. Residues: CASSQVAGVAKNIQYF.

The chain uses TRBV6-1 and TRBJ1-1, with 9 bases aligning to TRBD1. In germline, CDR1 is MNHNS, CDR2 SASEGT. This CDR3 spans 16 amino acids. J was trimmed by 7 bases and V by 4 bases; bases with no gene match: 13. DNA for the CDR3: TGTGCCAGCAGTGTCCAACTACAGGGGGCGCAGAATGAAGCTTTCTTT. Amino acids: CASSVQLQGAQNEAFF.